This paragraph covers one TCR beta chain sequence. The sample belongs to a study of blood T cell repertoires in COVID-19. Study information: The origin of the acute and convalescent COVID-19 samples was the United States, Italy and Spain. The cDNA or gDNA used as material had been derived from T cells, B-cell-depleted T cells, or PBMCs.

CDR1 and CDR2 from the germline V gene are LNHDA and SQIVND (reference sequence). Trimming removed 10 bases at V and 5 bases at J, with 21 bases between. The CDR3 extends over 15 amino acids. Authors' data handling: The assay estimated nucleated cells by amplifying reference gene primers. Method: immunoSEQ multiplex PCR; TCRdb's copy keeps in-frame clones and lacks some. V, J and clone size are taken as reported in that table, and D and trimming were inferred from the DNA itself. The repertoire has about 75,000 clones, 75% to 85% of them found once; the top ten carry approximately 5%. The sample taken for sequencing was peripheral blood. The receptor comes from a woman over 75 with active or convalescent COVID-19. The J gene is TRBJ1-3, the V gene TRBV19; D is unresolved. CDR3 region: CATETVSGKRNTIYF. CDR3 nucleotides: TGTGCCACAGAGACCGTAAGCGGGAAAAGAAACACCATATATTTT.